The clone carrying this TCR beta chain was seen just once. This CDR3 contains 15 residues. The V segment lost 0 bases and the J segment 4 bases; nucleotides outside the gene matches: 5. Germline loops: CDR1 MGHRA, CDR2 YSYEKL. This entry belongs to a study of shared clonotypes between healthy human individuals. Study-level information: Researchers assigned three CD4 naive, three CD4 memory, two CD8 naive and one CD8 memory plate to each donor.

Researchers ran the assay at a deep level. Genomic DNA per cell subset filled all wells of several immunoSEQ plates. Assay used: immunoSEQ multiplex PCR; TCRdb lists only in-frame clones, some missing. This table holds a few hundred thousand clones, around 86% found once. V usage is TRBV4-1 and J usage is TRBJ1-2, with 7 positions matching TRBD1. The source is a man between 18 and 35 years old in good health. The sample comprised memory CD8+ T cells sorted from blood. This sample's subset: CD45RO+ cells pooled with CCR7-negative TemRA cells. CDR3 residues: CASSQDTAGGYGYTF. The CDR3 nucleotides read TGCGCCAGCAGCCAAGATACTGCAGGGGGCTATGGCTACACCTTC.